This T cell receptor beta chain was identified during a study of T cells in Graves' hyperthyroidism and ophthalmopathy. This clonotype came up many times. CDR3 length equals 12 residues. Germline-derived CDR1 and CDR2 are KGHSH and LQKENI. V was clipped by 2 bases and J by 4 bases, with 5 bases between them. RNA transcripts served as the template for amplifying TCR beta CDR3 regions. The HTBI primer set drove a first-round RT-PCR of the TCR CDR3. MiXCR, applied by TCRdb to the multiplex PCR reads, yields one record per CDR3 protein. The sample comprises more than 300,000 distinct CDR3 sequences, around 15% of which are singletons, and about 20% rests with the top ten.

This chain connects TRBV18 to TRBJ1-2, with D unclear. The sequence was obtained from a woman in her 30s with Graves' ophthalmopathy. Material: blood. The DNA for the CDR3 is TGTGCCAGCTCACCAGGGTTCTATGGCTACACCTTC. The encoded protein is CASSPGFYGYTF.